This T cell receptor (beta chain) was sequenced during a study of CD8+CD57+ T cells in acquired aplastic anemia. Study observations and caveats: Between patients and controls, some 31 CD8+ CDR3 sequences were found in common.

Individuals selected for sequencing had exhibited CD8+CD57+ cell expansion on flow cytometry. In all patients, the disease was severe acquired aplastic anemia. At the time of blood sampling, patients had not yet received any therapy. TCR beta VDJ and CDR3 profiles were obtained from a genomic DNA template. TCRdb analysed the reads with MiXCR anew, one entry per CDR3 protein. The sample lists fewer than 80,000 distinct CDR3 sequences, about 70% occurring once. Only one count was recorded for this clonotype. Antigen unknown. Material for sequencing was sorted CD4+, CD8+, or CD8+CD57+ T cells (not recorded which) from PBMCs. The receptor was derived from a human donor with aplastic anemia.

CDR3 loop: CSARQGDGELFF. The CDR3 region has the DNA TGCAGTGCGCGACAGGGTGACGGGGAGCTGTTTTTT. The chain combines TRBV20-1 with TRBJ2-2; TRBD1 agrees at 7 bases. This CDR3 has 12 amino acids. Germline V gives CDR1 DFQATT, CDR2 SNEGSKA (reference sequence). Unmatched junction bases numbered 5, after V lost 6 bases and J lost 7 bases.